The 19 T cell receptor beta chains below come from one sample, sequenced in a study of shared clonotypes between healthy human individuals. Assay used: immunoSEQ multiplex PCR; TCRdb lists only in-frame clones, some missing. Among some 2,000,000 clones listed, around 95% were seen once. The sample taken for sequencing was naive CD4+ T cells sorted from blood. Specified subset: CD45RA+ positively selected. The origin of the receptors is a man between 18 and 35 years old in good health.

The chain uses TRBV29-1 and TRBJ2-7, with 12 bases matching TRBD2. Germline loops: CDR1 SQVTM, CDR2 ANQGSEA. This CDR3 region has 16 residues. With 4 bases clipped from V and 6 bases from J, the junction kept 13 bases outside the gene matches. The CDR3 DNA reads TGCAGCGTTGGGCTAGCGGGGGGGACTTCGGCGGGCGAGCAGTACTTC. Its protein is CSVGLAGGTSAGEQYF.

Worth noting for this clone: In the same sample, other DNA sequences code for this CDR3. CDR3 sequence reads: CASSSGQGVGETQYF. The CDR3 nucleotides are TGTGCCAGCAGCTCGGGACAGGGAGTTGGCGAGACCCAGTACTTC. This chain links TRBV5-4 with TRBJ2-5, with 9 bases identical to TRBD1. J was trimmed by 5 bases and V by 3 bases; bases with no gene match: 8. The CDR3 has 15 residues. Germline V gives CDR1 SGHNT, CDR2 YYREEE (reference sequence).

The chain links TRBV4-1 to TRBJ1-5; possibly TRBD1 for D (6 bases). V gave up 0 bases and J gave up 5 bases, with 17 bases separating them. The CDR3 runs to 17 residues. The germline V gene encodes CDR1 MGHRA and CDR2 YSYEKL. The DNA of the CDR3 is TGCGCCAGCAGCCAAGAAGGGGGTGGGCAGGGCTATCAGCCCCAGCATTTT. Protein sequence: CASSQEGGGQGYQPQHF.

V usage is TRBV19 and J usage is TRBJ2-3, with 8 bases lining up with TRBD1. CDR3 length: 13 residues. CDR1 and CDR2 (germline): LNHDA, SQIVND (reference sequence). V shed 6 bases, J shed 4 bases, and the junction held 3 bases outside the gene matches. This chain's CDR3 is CASSAQGADTQYF. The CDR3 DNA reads TGTGCCAGTAGCGCACAGGGGGCAGATACGCAGTATTTT. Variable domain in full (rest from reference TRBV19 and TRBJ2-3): DGGITQSPKYLFRKEGQNVTLSCEQNLNHDAMYWYRQDPGQGLRLIYYSQIVNDFQKGDIAEGYSVSREKKESFPLTVTSAQKNPTAFYLCASSAQGADTQYFGPGTRLTVL.

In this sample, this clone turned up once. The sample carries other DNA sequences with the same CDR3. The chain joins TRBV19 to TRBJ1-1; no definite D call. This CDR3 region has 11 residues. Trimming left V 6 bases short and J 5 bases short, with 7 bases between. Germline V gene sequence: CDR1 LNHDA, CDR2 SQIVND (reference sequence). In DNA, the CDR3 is TGTGCCAGTAGCCGGGATACTGAAGCTTTCTTT. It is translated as CASSRDTEAFF.

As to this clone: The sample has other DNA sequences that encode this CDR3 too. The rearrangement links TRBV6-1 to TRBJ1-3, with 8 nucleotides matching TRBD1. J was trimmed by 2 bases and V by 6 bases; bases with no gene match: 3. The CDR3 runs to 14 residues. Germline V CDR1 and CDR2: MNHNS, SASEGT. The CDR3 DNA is TGTGCCAGCAGCCTGGACAGGGCTGGAAACACCATATATTTT. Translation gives CASSLDRAGNTIYF.

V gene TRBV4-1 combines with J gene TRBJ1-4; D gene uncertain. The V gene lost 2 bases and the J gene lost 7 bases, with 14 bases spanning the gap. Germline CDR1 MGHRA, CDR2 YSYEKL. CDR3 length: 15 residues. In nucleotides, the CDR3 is TGCGCCAGCAGCCAATTCAGTGGAGGAGGTGAAAAACTGTTTTTT. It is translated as CASSQFSGGGEKLFF.

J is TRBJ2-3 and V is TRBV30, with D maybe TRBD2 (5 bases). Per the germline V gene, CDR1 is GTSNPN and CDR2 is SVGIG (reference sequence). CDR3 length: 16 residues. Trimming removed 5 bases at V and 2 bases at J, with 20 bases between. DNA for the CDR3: TGTGCCTGGTCCTTGGCGGAGCGGCGGTACACAGATACGCAGTATTTT. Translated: CAWSLAERRYTDTQYF.

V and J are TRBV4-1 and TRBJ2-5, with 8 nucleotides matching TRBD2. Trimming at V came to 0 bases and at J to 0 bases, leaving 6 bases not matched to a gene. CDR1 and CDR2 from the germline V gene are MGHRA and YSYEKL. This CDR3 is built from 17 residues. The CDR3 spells CASSQDRRGAYQETQYF. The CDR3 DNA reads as TGCGCCAGCAGCCAAGATCGGCGGGGGGCCTACCAAGAGACCCAGTACTTC.

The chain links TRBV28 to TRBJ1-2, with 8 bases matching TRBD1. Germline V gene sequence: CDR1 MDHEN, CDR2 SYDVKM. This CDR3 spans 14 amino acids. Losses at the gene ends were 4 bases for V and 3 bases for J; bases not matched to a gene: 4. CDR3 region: CASSSPGGYYGYTF. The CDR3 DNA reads TGTGCCAGCAGTTCCCCAGGGGGCTACTATGGCTACACCTTC.

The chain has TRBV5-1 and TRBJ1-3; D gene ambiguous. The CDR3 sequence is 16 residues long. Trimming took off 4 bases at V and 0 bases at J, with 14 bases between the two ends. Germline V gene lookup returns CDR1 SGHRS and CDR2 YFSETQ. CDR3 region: CASSPDQEISGNTIYF. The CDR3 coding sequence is TGCGCCAGCAGCCCGGACCAGGAGATCTCTGGAAACACCATATATTTT.

Here the CDR3 DNA reads TGTGCCAGCAGTCCCTCCGGACTAGCGAGTAATGAGCAGTTCTTC. Protein product: CASSPSGLASNEQFF. The rearrangement uses TRBV6-5 and TRBJ2-1; 9 nucleotides agree with TRBD2. The length of the CDR3 is 15 residues. The germline V gene has CDR1 MNHEY and CDR2 SVGAGI. The V segment lost 5 bases and the J segment 7 bases; nucleotides outside the gene matches: 9.

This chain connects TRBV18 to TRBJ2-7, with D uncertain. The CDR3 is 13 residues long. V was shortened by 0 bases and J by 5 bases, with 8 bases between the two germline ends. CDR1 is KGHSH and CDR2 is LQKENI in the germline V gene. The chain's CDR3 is CASSPPGSNEQYF. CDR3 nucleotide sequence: TGTGCCAGCTCACCACCGGGCAGCAACGAGCAGTACTTC.

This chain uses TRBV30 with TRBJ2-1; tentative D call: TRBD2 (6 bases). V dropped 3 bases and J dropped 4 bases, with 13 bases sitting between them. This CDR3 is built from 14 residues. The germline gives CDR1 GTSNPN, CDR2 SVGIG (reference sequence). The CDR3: CAWRARGGYNEQFF. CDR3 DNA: TGTGCCTGGAGGGCTCGCGGAGGGTACAATGAGCAGTTCTTC.

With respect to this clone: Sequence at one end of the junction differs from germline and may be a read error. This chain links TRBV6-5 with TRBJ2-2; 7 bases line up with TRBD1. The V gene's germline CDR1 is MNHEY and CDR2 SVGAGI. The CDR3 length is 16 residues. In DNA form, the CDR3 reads TGTGCCAGCAGTTACGGTGGCAGGGGGAACGCCGGGGAGCTGTTTTTT. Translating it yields CASSYGGRGNAGELFF.

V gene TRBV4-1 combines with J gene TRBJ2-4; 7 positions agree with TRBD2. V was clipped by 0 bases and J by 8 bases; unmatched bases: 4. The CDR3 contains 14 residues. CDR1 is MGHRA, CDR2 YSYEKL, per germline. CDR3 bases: TGCGCCAGCAGCCAAGAGTATGGGGGGGACATTCAGTACTTC. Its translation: CASSQEYGGDIQYF.

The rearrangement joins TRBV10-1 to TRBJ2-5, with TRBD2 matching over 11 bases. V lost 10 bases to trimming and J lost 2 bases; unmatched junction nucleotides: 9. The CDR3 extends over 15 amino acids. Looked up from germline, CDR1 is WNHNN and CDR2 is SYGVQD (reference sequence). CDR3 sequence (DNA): TGCGCCACTTCCACCGGGACTAGCGGTCAAGAGACCCAGTACTTC. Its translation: CATSTGTSGQETQYF.

CDR3 nucleotide sequence: TGTGCCTGGACCTGGACAGCGAACACCGGGGAGCTGTTTTTT. The encoded protein is CAWTWTANTGELFF. The V call is TRBV30, the J call TRBJ2-2; D is perhaps TRBD1 (6 bases). The ends were cut back, 4 bases at V and 0 bases at J, with 9 bases in the middle. The CDR3 runs 14 residues. Germline V gives CDR1 GTSNPN, CDR2 SVGIG (reference sequence). The variable domain in full, with the rest retrieved from reference TRBV30 and TRBJ2-2, is SQTIHQWPATLVQPVGSPLSLECTVEGTSNPNLYWYRQAAGRGLQLLFYSVGIGQISSEVPQNLSASRPQDRQFILSSKKLLLSDSGFYLCAWTWTANTGELFFGEGSRLTVL.

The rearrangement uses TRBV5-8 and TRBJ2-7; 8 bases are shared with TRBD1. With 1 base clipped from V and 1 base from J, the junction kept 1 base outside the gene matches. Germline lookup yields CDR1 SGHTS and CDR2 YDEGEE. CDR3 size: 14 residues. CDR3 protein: CASSLWDRSYEQYF. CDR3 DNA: TGTGCCAGCAGCTTGTGGGACAGGTCCTACGAGCAGTACTTC. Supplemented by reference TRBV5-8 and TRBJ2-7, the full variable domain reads EAGVTQSPTHLIKTRGQQATLRCSPISGHTSVYWYQQALGLGLQFLLWYDEGEERNRGNFPPRFSGRQFPNYSSELNVNALELEDSALYLCASSLWDRSYEQYFGPGTRLTVT.